This is a list of T cell receptor beta chains from one sample in a study of naive and memory T cell subsets. One entry per CDR3 protein, called by TCRdb with MiXCR from the UMI-ligation and nested PCR reads. Among around 160,000 distinct CDR3 sequences listed, roughly 20% were seen once. The sequencing sample was made of naive CD4+ T cells from blood. The receptors stem from a human donor in good health. The CDR3 runs from the conserved cysteine through the conserved F or W. The D gene is left open where the match is weak. The size entry is marked missing in some rows and otherwise reads once, few, many or a size class.

v_call,clone_size,j_call,d_call,cdr3_aa,cdr3_nt
TRBV29-1,many,TRBJ2-7,TRBD2,CSVETSGTGYEQYF,TGCAGCGTTGAGACTAGCGGGACGGGCTACGAGCAGTACTTC
TRBV28,NA,TRBJ2-7,NA,CASSLLDPKEQYF,TGTGCCAGCAGTTTATTGGATCCCAAGGAGCAGTACTTC
TRBV27,NA,TRBJ2-4,NA,CASSLSWDSKNIQYF,TGTGCCAGCAGTTTATCGTGGGATAGCAAAAACATTCAGTACTTC
TRBV10-3,few,TRBJ2-6,TRBD1,CAINRDRGAGANVLTF,TGTGCCATCAACCGGGACAGGGGTGCTGGGGCCAACGTCCTGACTTTC
TRBV12-3/TRBV12-4,few,TRBJ1-2,NA,CASSSVNGLDYGYTF,TGTGCCAGCAGTTCTGTAAACGGACTGGACTATGGCTACACCTTC
TRBV6-1,NA,TRBJ2-1,NA,CASRDTLGREQFF,TGTGCCAGCAGGGACACTTTAGGTCGTGAGCAGTTCTTC
TRBV11-1,few,TRBJ1-3,NA,CASSLAGRMDSGNTIYF,TGTGCCAGCAGCTTAGCGGGAAGGATGGACTCTGGAAACACCATATATTTT
TRBV3-1,many,TRBJ1-1,NA,CASSHLRGFNTEAFF,TGTGCCAGCAGCCATTTGAGAGGGTTCAACACTGAAGCTTTCTTT
TRBV6-2/TRBV6-3,few,TRBJ2-3,TRBD1,CASSWDRVSTDTQYF,TGTGCCAGCAGTTGGGACAGGGTGAGCACAGATACGCAGTATTTT
TRBV5-5,NA,TRBJ1-1,NA,CASSSHTAVNTEAFF,TGTGCCAGCAGCTCGCATACAGCCGTGAACACTGAAGCTTTCTTT
TRBV2,few,TRBJ2-2,NA,CASQSIRGRGRTGELFF,TGTGCCAGCCAATCAATTCGGGGTCGGGGGAGAACCGGGGAGCTGTTTTTT
TRBV20-1,once,TRBJ2-3,NA,CSARDGRGSTDTQYF,TGCAGTGCTAGAGATGGGAGGGGGAGCACAGATACGCAGTATTTT
TRBV9,NA,TRBJ2-1,NA,CASSVVGEYNEQFF,TGTGCCAGCAGCGTAGTAGGGGAGTACAATGAGCAGTTCTTC
TRBV20-1,many,TRBJ2-3,TRBD2,CSARDPSGRGADTQYF,TGCAGTGCTAGAGACCCTAGCGGGAGAGGAGCAGATACGCAGTATTTT
TRBV29-1,NA,TRBJ2-3,NA,CSVGQVDTQYF,TGCAGCGTTGGACAGGTAGATACGCAGTATTTT
TRBV5-1,NA,TRBJ2-3,TRBD1,CASRRDSPSTDTQYF,TGCGCCAGCAGAAGGGACAGCCCTAGCACAGATACGCAGTATTTT
TRBV4-1,NA,TRBJ2-1,NA,CASSQVLGIRRYNEQFF,TGCGCCAGCAGCCAAGTCTTGGGGATCCGAAGGTACAATGAGCAGTTCTTC
TRBV4-3,once,TRBJ1-5,NA,CASSQDRAQPQHF,TGCGCCAGCAGCCAAGATAGAGCTCAGCCCCAGCATTTT
TRBV3-1,NA,TRBJ2-1,TRBD1,CASSPVSGQGFSGEQFF,TGTGCCAGCAGCCCAGTTTCGGGACAGGGTTTTTCGGGGGAGCAGTTCTTC
TRBV6-1,NA,TRBJ1-1,NA,CASLNPGLTRAFF,TGTGCCAGCCTAAATCCGGGCCTTACGCGGGCTTTCTTT
TRBV28,few,TRBJ2-7,TRBD1,CASSLGQGGREQYF,TGTGCCAGCAGTCTCGGACAGGGTGGGAGGGAGCAGTACTTC
TRBV3-1,many,TRBJ2-1,TRBD1,CASSQKVMGQVLFF,TGTGCCAGCAGCCAAAAGGTTATGGGACAGGTCCTGTTCTTC
TRBV6-2/TRBV6-3,NA,TRBJ1-6,NA,CASSRGQLNSPLHF,TGTGCCAGCAGTAGAGGACAGCTTAATTCACCCCTCCACTTT
TRBV10-3,NA,TRBJ2-1,NA,CAAGGESSYNEQFF,TGTGCCGCCGGAGGAGAGAGCTCCTACAATGAGCAGTTCTTC
TRBV18,NA,TRBJ2-1,TRBD2,CASSPRGRNEQFF,TGTGCCAGCTCACCACGCGGGAGAAATGAGCAGTTCTTC
TRBV19,NA,TRBJ2-7,TRBD1,CASSIGQGWGYEQYF,TGTGCCAGTAGTATTGGACAGGGGTGGGGATACGAGCAGTACTTC
TRBV5-4,NA,TRBJ2-7,TRBD1,CASSARTGYLYEQYF,TGTGCCAGCAGCGCCCGGACAGGCTACCTCTACGAGCAGTACTTC
TRBV28,NA,TRBJ2-1,NA,CASSLVGTDYNEQFF,TGTGCCAGCAGTTTAGTCGGGACGGACTACAATGAGCAGTTCTTC
TRBV6-2/TRBV6-3,NA,TRBJ1-2,TRBD1,CASSGQGAANYGYTF,TGTGCCAGCAGCGGACAGGGGGCTGCCAACTATGGCTACACCTTC
TRBV12-3/TRBV12-4,few,TRBJ2-7,TRBD1,CASSLGQSYEQYF,TGTGCCAGCAGTTTGGGACAGTCCTACGAGCAGTACTTC
TRBV30,many,TRBJ1-2,NA,CAWNGGGWGYTF,TGTGCCTGGAATGGGGGGGGATGGGGCTACACCTTC
TRBV29-1,NA,TRBJ2-5,NA,CSTRQGGETQYF,TGCAGCACCCGACAGGGAGGGGAGACCCAGTACTTC
TRBV12-3/TRBV12-4,few,TRBJ1-1,NA,CASTLGTRRMNTEAFF,TGTGCCAGCACCCTGGGGACAAGAAGAATGAACACTGAAGCTTTCTTT
TRBV7-3,few,TRBJ2-1,TRBD2,CASSSGRGYNEQFF,TGTGCCAGCAGCTCCGGGCGGGGGTACAATGAGCAGTTCTTC
TRBV27,many,TRBJ2-5,TRBD1,CASSPTSWDRGRKTQYF,TGTGCCAGCAGTCCCACCTCTTGGGACAGGGGTAGGAAGACCCAGTACTTC
TRBV29-1,NA,TRBJ2-2,NA,CSVGNPGTHTGELFF,TGCAGCGTGGGGAACCCGGGGACCCACACCGGGGAGCTGTTTTTT
TRBV6-6,NA,TRBJ2-5,NA,CAVLGGGETQYF,TGTGCCGTCCTGGGGGGTGGGGAGACCCAGTACTTC
TRBV29-1,NA,TRBJ1-1,NA,CSAAERGFRGTEAFF,TGCAGCGCTGCAGAGAGGGGTTTCCGAGGGACTGAAGCTTTCTTT
TRBV5-4,few,TRBJ2-3,NA,CASSSPHRSTDTQYF,TGTGCCAGCAGCTCCCCCCATCGGAGCACAGATACGCAGTATTTT
TRBV6-2/TRBV6-3,NA,TRBJ1-2,NA,CASSYSPGSYGYTF,TGTGCCAGCAGTTACTCGCCGGGGAGCTATGGCTACACCTTC
TRBV6-1,many,TRBJ1-5,TRBD1,CASSWDSQPGQPQHF,TGTGCCAGCAGCTGGGACAGCCAACCGGGGCAGCCCCAGCATTTT
TRBV28,many,TRBJ1-1,TRBD1,CASWTGLEAFF,TGTGCCAGCTGGACAGGGCTTGAAGCTTTCTTT
TRBV20-1,NA,TRBJ2-7,TRBD1,CSATDRGQTYEQYF,TGCAGTGCTACGGACAGGGGCCAGACCTACGAGCAGTACTTC
TRBV28,few,TRBJ1-5,NA,CASNTPDAANQPQHF,TGTGCCAGCAACACTCCGGACGCCGCGAATCAGCCCCAGCATTTT
TRBV20-1,many,TRBJ1-6,NA,CSAPTALSSSYNSPLHF,TGCAGTGCGCCCACAGCTTTGTCAAGCTCCTATAATTCACCCCTCCACTTT
TRBV7-6,few,TRBJ2-1,TRBD2,CASSVGTSGSMNEQFF,TGTGCCAGCAGCGTAGGGACTAGCGGGAGTATGAATGAGCAGTTCTTC
TRBV6-1,NA,TRBJ2-7,NA,CASSEVTQGEQYF,TGTGCCAGCAGTGAGGTTACCCAAGGGGAGCAGTACTTC
TRBV2,NA,TRBJ2-6,NA,CASSLYRLSGANVLTF,TGTGCCAGCAGCCTGTACAGGCTCTCTGGGGCCAACGTCCTGACTTTC
TRBV7-6,many,TRBJ2-1,TRBD2,CASSFKGGLGVEQFF,TGTGCCAGCAGCTTTAAGGGGGGACTAGGTGTGGAGCAGTTCTTC
TRBV20-1,few,TRBJ2-4,TRBD2,CSARVGTSGRPGDIQYF,TGCAGTGCTAGAGTCGGGACTAGCGGGAGACCAGGAGACATTCAGTACTTC